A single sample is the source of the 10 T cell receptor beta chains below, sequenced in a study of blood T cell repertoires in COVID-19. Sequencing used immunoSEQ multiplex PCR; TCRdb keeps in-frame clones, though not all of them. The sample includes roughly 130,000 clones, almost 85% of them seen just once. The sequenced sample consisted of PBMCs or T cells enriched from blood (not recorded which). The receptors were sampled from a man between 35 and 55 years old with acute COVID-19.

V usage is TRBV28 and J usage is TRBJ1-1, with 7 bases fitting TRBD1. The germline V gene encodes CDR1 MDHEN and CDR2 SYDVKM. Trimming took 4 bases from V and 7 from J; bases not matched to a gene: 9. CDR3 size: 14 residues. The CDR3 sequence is CASSSAGGIFEAFF. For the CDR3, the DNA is TGTGCCAGCAGTTCGGCAGGGGGTATCTTTGAAGCTTTCTTT.

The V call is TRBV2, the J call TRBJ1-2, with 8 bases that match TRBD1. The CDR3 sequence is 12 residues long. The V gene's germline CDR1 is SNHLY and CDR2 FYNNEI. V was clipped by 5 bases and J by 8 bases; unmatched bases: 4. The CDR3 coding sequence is TGTGCCAGCAGTTATCAGGGGGCCGGCTACACCTTC. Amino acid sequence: CASSYQGAGYTF.

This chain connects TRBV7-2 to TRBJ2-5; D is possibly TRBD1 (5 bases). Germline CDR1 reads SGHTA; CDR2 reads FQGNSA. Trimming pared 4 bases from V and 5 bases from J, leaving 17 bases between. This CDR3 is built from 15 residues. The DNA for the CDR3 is TGTGCCAGCAGCTCTCCCCGACAGTCCTTTGAGACCCAGTACTTC. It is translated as CASSSPRQSFETQYF.

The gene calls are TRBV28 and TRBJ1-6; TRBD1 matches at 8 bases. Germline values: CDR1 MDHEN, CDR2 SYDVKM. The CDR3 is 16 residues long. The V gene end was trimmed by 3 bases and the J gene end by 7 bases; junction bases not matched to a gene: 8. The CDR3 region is CASSFPWTGPNSPLHF. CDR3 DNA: TGTGCCAGCAGTTTCCCCTGGACAGGGCCCAATTCACCCCTCCACTTT.

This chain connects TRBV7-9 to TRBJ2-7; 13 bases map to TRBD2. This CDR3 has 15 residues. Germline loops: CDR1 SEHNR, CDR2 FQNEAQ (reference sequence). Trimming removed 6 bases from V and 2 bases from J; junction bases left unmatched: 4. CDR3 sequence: CASRVGTSGAYEQYF. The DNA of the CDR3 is TGTGCCAGCAGGGTCGGGACTAGCGGGGCCTACGAGCAGTACTTC.

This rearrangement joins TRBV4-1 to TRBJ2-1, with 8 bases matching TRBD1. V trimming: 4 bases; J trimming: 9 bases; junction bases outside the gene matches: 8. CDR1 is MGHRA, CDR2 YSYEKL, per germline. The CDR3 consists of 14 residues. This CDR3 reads CASSRSTGESEQFF. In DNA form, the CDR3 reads TGCGCCAGCAGCCGATCGACAGGGGAGAGTGAGCAGTTCTTC.

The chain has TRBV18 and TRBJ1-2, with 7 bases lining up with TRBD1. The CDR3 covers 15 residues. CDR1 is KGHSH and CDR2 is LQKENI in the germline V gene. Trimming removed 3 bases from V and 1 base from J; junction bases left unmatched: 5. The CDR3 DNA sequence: TGTGCCAGCTCACCCCAGGGACAGAATAACTATGGCTACACCTTC. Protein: CASSPQGQNNYGYTF.

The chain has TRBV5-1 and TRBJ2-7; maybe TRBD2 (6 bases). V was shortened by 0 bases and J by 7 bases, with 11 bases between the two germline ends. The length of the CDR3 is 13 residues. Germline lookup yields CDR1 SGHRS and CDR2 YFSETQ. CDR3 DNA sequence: TGCGCCAGCAGCTTGGCCGAAGCGGGTGAGCAGTACTTC. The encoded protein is CASSLAEAGEQYF.

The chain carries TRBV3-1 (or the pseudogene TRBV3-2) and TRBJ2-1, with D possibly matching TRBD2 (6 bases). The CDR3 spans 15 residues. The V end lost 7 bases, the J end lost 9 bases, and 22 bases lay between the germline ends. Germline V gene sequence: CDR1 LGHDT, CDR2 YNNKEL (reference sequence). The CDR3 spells CASKRTGGSLAEQFF. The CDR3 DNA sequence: TGTGCCAGCAAGCGTACCGGGGGTAGCCTGGCTGAGCAGTTCTTC.

The CDR3 here is CASSRAGGDQPQHF. The DNA for the CDR3 is TGTGCCTCCTCACGGGCCGGAGGAGATCAGCCCCAGCATTTT. The V gene is TRBV7-9, the J gene TRBJ1-5; no reliable D call. The V and J ends lost 11 bases and 5 bases respectively, with 19 bases between them. The V gene's germline CDR1 is SEHNR and CDR2 FQNEAQ (reference sequence). The CDR3 spans 14 residues.